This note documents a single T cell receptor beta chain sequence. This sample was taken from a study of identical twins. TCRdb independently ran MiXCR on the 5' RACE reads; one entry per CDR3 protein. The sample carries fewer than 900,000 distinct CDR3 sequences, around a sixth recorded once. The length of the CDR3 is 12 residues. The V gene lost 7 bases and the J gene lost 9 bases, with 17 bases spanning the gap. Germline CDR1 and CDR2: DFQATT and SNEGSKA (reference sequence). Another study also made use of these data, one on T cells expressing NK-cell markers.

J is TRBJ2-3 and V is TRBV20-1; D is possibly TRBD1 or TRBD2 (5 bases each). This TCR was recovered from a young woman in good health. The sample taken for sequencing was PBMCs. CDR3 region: CSGLGPGETQYF. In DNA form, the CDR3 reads TGCAGTGGACTGGGACCGGGTGAAACGCAGTATTTT.